This record concerns one T cell receptor beta chain sequence. Its antigen is as yet unknown. The junction shows a germline mismatch at one end, possibly a read error. This specimen comes from a study of shared clonotypes between healthy human individuals. Germline CDR1 and CDR2: SGHAT and FQDESV (reference sequence). The CDR3 is made up of 13 amino acids. CD4+ cells were split into CD45RA+ naive and CD45RA-negative memory subsets. Profiled with immunoSEQ multiplex PCR; TCRdb holds only in-frame clones, not every one. This sample has around 1.1 million clones, with 60% to 80% found just once. Whole-study findings and limits: Having only a few donors restricted how much genetic and exposure-history diversity was captured. As a rule, naive subsets had a larger estimated richness than memory subsets. Four donors showed sharing of approximately 5% of naive CD4 clonotypes.

The sequence was obtained from a man aged 18 to 30 in good health. Some clones in this sample may be carry-over from other donors' samples. This chain uses TRBV11-1 with TRBJ2-5; D possibly matches TRBD1 or TRBD2 (5 bases each). The sequenced sample consisted of memory CD4+ T cells from PBMCs. Documented subset: CD45RA-negative fraction. The CDR3 reads CASSLGTQGTQYF. CDR3 nucleotide sequence: TGTGCCAGCAGCTTGGGGACCCAAGGGACCCAGTACTTC.